The next 14 T cell receptor beta chains were all read from a single sample in a study of CD8 T cells in Susac syndrome. RNA amounts of roughly 0.5 to 1 ug underwent reverse transcription with random hexamers. TCRdb itself ran the immunoSEQ multiplex PCR reads through MiXCR, one entry per CDR3 protein. In the table there are fewer than 150,000 distinct CDR3 sequences, about 94% of which are singletons. Sequencing was done on a sample of CD8+ T cells from PBMCs. These receptors were collected from a human donor in good health.

This clonotype was detected only once. The chain joins TRBV29-1 to TRBJ2-7; TRBD1 might be the D (6 bases). Germline V lookup: CDR1 SQVTM, CDR2 ANQGSEA. V lost 0 bases to trimming and J lost 7 bases, with 19 bases between them. This CDR3 has 15 amino acids. The CDR3 region is CSVEDPDRSSGEQYF. CDR3 nucleotides: TGCAGCGTTGAAGACCCTGACAGGTCTTCGGGTGAGCAGTACTTC.

V usage is TRBV2 and J usage is TRBJ2-7, with D maybe TRBD2 (6 bases). Germline V gene data show CDR1 as SNHLY and CDR2 as FYNNEI. There are 13 residues in the CDR3. The V and J ends lost 3 bases and 2 bases respectively, with 8 bases between them. Here the CDR3 DNA reads TGTGCCAGCAGTGAGGCGGGACCCTACGAGCAGTACTTC. It encodes CASSEAGPYEQYF.

V is TRBV7-9 and J is TRBJ2-1; 7 nucleotides match TRBD2. The CDR3 is made up of 16 amino acids. Germline-derived CDR1 and CDR2 are SEHNR and FQNEAQ (reference sequence). With 5 bases clipped from V and 1 base from J, the junction kept 8 bases outside the gene matches. The CDR3 DNA follows: TGTGCCAGCAGCCCCCGAGCGGGGACTTCCTACAATGAGCAGTTCTTC. The encoded protein is CASSPRAGTSYNEQFF.

The rearrangement uses TRBV12-3 or TRBV12-4 and TRBJ1-1, with 7 bases aligning to TRBD1. The CDR3 extends over 15 amino acids. V was pared by 5 bases and J by 2 bases, with 8 bases of the junction left unmatched. The CDR3 sequence is CASSETGEGNTEAFF. Here the CDR3 DNA reads TGTGCCAGCAGTGAAACAGGGGAGGGCAACACTGAAGCTTTCTTT.

As DNA, the CDR3 is TGTGCCAGCAGAAACCAAGAGACCCAGTACTTC. Translation gives CASRNQETQYF. V usage is TRBV6-6 and J usage is TRBJ2-5; D gene unclear. Trimming took 6 bases from V and 0 from J, leaving 2 bases between them. Germline V gene data show CDR1 as MNHNY and CDR2 as SVGAGI (reference sequence). The CDR3 totals 11 residues.

This rearrangement joins TRBV13 to TRBJ2-7; 9 bases line up with TRBD2. V gave up 5 bases and J gave up 1 base; unmatched junction bases: 6. The CDR3 loop spans 15 amino acids. Germline V gives CDR1 PRHDT, CDR2 FYEKMQ (reference sequence). The CDR3 region has the DNA TGTGCCAGCAGCCCAGGACTAGCGAAGTCCTACGAGCAGTACTTC. Protein: CASSPGLAKSYEQYF.

The chain is built from TRBV9 and TRBJ2-3; no clear D. Germline V lookup: CDR1 SGDLS, CDR2 YYNGEE. There are 15 residues in the CDR3. Trimming took 0 bases from V and 0 from J, leaving 8 bases between them. For the CDR3, the DNA is TGTGCCAGCAGCGTAGGGGTGGATAGCACAGATACGCAGTATTTT. The encoded protein is CASSVGVDSTDTQYF.

The chain recombines TRBV7-9 with TRBJ2-1, with TRBD2 matching 8 bases. The CDR3 is 15 residues long. V was clipped by 4 bases and J by 8 bases; unmatched bases: 10. The germline V gene has CDR1 SEHNR and CDR2 FQNEAQ (reference sequence). The CDR3 loop is CASSSPLSGSHEQFF. CDR3 coding DNA: TGTGCCAGCAGCTCCCCGTTAAGCGGGAGTCATGAGCAGTTCTTC.

The V call is TRBV7-9, the J call TRBJ2-7; the match to TRBD2 covers 10 bases. The ends lost 1 base at V and 0 bases at J; junction bases unmatched: 3. The germline V gene has CDR1 SEHNR and CDR2 FQNEAQ (reference sequence). The CDR3 has 16 residues. The CDR3 region has the DNA TGTGCCAGCAGCTTAGGCCTAGCGGGGGCCTCCTACGAGCAGTACTTC. This gives the protein CASSLGLAGASYEQYF.

The rearrangement joins TRBV29-1 to TRBJ1-5, with D perhaps TRBD1 (5 bases). Trimming removed 7 bases from V and 3 bases from J, with 10 bases in between. This CDR3 spans 12 amino acids. Germline V gives CDR1 SQVTM, CDR2 ANQGSEA. This CDR3 reads CSAGDFNQPQHF. The CDR3, as DNA: TGCAGCGCCGGGGACTTCAATCAGCCCCAGCATTTT. Using reference TRBV29-1 and TRBJ1-5 for the parts outside the CDR3, the full variable domain is SAVISQKPSRDICQRGTSLTIQCQVDSQVTMMFWYRQQPGQSLTLIATANQGSEATYESGFVIDKFPISRPNLTFSTLTVSNMSPEDSSIYLCSAGDFNQPQHFGDGTRLSIL.

The gene calls are TRBV20-1 and TRBJ2-5, with 10 positions matching TRBD2. Trimming removed 3 bases from V and 4 bases from J; junction bases left unmatched: 5. The CDR3 spans 14 residues. Germline loops: CDR1 DFQATT, CDR2 SNEGSKA (reference sequence). The CDR3 loop is CSASSGRSLETQYF. CDR3 sequence (DNA): TGCAGTGCTAGTAGCGGGAGGTCGTTAGAGACCCAGTACTTC.

CDR3 in DNA: TGTGCCTGGAGGGGGACCGACACCTACGAGCAGTACTTC. It is translated as CAWRGTDTYEQYF. The rearrangement links TRBV30 to TRBJ2-7; either TRBD1 or TRBD2 may supply D (5 bases each). The CDR3 covers 13 residues. V was pared by 3 bases and J by 2 bases, with 11 bases between. Germline loops: CDR1 GTSNPN, CDR2 SVGIG (reference sequence).

V gene TRBV7-3 combines with J gene TRBJ2-1; TRBD2 matches 9 bases. Per germline, CDR1 SGHTA and CDR2 FQGTGA. The CDR3 extends over 17 amino acids. Germline trimming cut 1 base from V and 4 bases from J; bases unmatched to any gene: 8. The CDR3 region has the DNA TGTGCCAGCAGCTTAATCGGGCTGACTAGCGGTTACAATGAGCAGTTCTTC. Its protein product is CASSLIGLTSGYNEQFF.

This rearrangement joins TRBV20-1 to TRBJ1-2; D not resolved. The germline CDR1 and CDR2 sequences are DFQATT and SNEGSKA (reference sequence). This CDR3 spans 12 amino acids. Trimming left V 0 bases short and J 8 bases short, with 10 bases between. The CDR3: CSARDRVDGYTF. The DNA of the CDR3 is TGCAGTGCTAGAGATAGAGTAGACGGCTACACCTTC.